These T cell receptor beta chains were read from a single sample in a study of blood T cells in healthy people across ages. TCRdb used MiXCR to reprocess the 5' RACE reads, holding one entry per CDR3 protein. The sample shows more than 1,000,000 distinct CDR3 sequences, almost 25% of them seen only once. The data also belong to a second study, concerning T cells of mothers and their children.

Sequencing input: blood. Receptor source: a girl aged 2-15 years in good health. Both conserved end residues are part of each CDR3. A D gene is named only where the DNA matches it firmly. Expanded clones are given a class, and other clones once, few, many or no size at all.

j_call	v_call	clone_size	d_call	cdr3_nt	cdr3_aa
TRBJ2-3	TRBV14	.	.	TGTGCCAGCAGCCAGGCGCGCACAGATACGCAGTATTTT	CASSQARTDTQYF
TRBJ2-7	TRBV28	many	.	TGTGCCAGCAGCTTCGGTCCCAACTACGAGCAGTACTTC	CASSFGPNYEQYF
TRBJ1-1	TRBV24-1	few	.	TGTGCCACCAGTGCCTCATGGGTGAACACTGAAGCTTTCTTT	CATSASWVNTEAFF
TRBJ2-5	TRBV12-3/TRBV12-4	many	.	TGTGCCAGCAGTTCACGACAGACCCAGTACTTC	CASSSRQTQYF
TRBJ2-1	TRBV14	.	TRBD1	TGTGCCAGCAGCCAAGGCTCTAAGGGGGCTGAGCAGTTCTTC	CASSQGSKGAEQFF
TRBJ2-1	TRBV7-3	.	TRBD2	TGTGCCAGCAGCTCACCAGGACTAGCGGGAGTTGACGAGCAGTTCTTC	CASSSPGLAGVDEQFF
TRBJ2-5	TRBV7-9	.	TRBD2	TGTGCCAGCAGCGTCGGGACTAGCGAAGAGACCCAGTACTTC	CASSVGTSEETQYF
TRBJ1-1	TRBV28	few	TRBD1	TGTGCCAGCAGTTTAGCGGGACAGGCTTTCTTT	CASSLAGQAFF
TRBJ2-5	TRBV7-3	.	.	TGTGCCAGCAGCTTAACCGGAGGACTTGTCCAAGAGACCCAGTACTTC	CASSLTGGLVQETQYF
TRBJ2-5	TRBV6-2/TRBV6-3	.	.	TGTGCCAGCAGCCCCCTGCGGATTGAAGAGACCCAGTACTTC	CASSPLRIEETQYF
TRBJ2-5	TRBV6-1	.	TRBD1	TGTGCCAGCAGTGAAGTGAGGACAGGGAAGGAGACCCAGTACTTC	CASSEVRTGKETQYF
TRBJ2-5	TRBV12-3/TRBV12-4	.	.	TGTGCCAGCAGGAACCGTAAAGAGACCCAGTACTTC	CASRNRKETQYF
TRBJ1-6	TRBV5-6	.	.	TGTGCCAGCAGCTTGATGATGGGCGTAGCTGATTCACCCCTCCACTTT	CASSLMMGVADSPLHF
TRBJ1-1	TRBV7-3	.	.	TGTGCCAGCAGCTTAGTCGGGGGGAGGGAGACTTTCTTT	CASSLVGGRETFF
TRBJ2-1	TRBV6-5	few	TRBD1	TGTGCCAGCAGTGCCGGGACAGGGAGGACAGGTGAGCAGTTCTTC	CASSAGTGRTGEQFF
TRBJ2-7	TRBV12-3/TRBV12-4	.	.	TGTACCAGCAGTGACAGCCACGAGCAGTACTTC	CTSSDSHEQYF
TRBJ2-7	TRBV10-3	few	.	TGTGCCATCAGTGAGGCAGGACGGCTCTACGAGCAGTACTTC	CAISEAGRLYEQYF
TRBJ1-3	TRBV15	.	.	TGTGCCACCAGCAGAGATGGGGGAAACACCATATATTTT	CATSRDGGNTIYF
TRBJ1-1	TRBV4-3	many	TRBD1	TGCGCCAGCAGCCAAGACGGGACAGGGACGGATGAAGCTTTCTTT	CASSQDGTGTDEAFF
TRBJ1-2	TRBV13	.	.	TGTGCCAGCAGCTCCGACACATCTAACTATGGCTACACCTTC	CASSSDTSNYGYTF
TRBJ2-5	TRBV28	few	TRBD1	TGTGCCAGCAGTTTAATGTTCGGGCAGGGGGAGGAGACCCAGTACTTC	CASSLMFGQGEETQYF
TRBJ1-1	TRBV11-2	.	.	TGTGCCAGCAGCTTAGGAGCCAGGGTGTTTGAAGCTTTCTTT	CASSLGARVFEAFF
TRBJ2-5	TRBV11-2	.	TRBD2	TGTGCCAGCAGCTTAGATCTCGGCGGGAGGAGGGCCTCTACCCAGTACTTC	CASSLDLGGRRASTQYF
TRBJ2-1	TRBV12-3/TRBV12-4	few	.	TGTGCCTGGAGCAGGGGGGTAGATGAGCAGCTCTTC	CAWSRGVDEQLF
TRBJ2-2	TRBV20-1	.	.	TGCAGTGCCATCGACTCCTTGGGGACCGGGGAGCTGTTTTTT	CSAIDSLGTGELFF
TRBJ1-2	TRBV9	.	.	TGTGCCAGCAGCGTAGGGAACGACTATGGCTACACCTTC	CASSVGNDYGYTF
TRBJ2-7	TRBV5-1	.	.	TGCGCCAGCAGCTCGGTCGGTTTTTCCCATGAGCAGTACTTC	CASSSVGFSHEQYF
TRBJ2-7	TRBV12-3/TRBV12-4	few	.	TGTGCCAGCAGTTTTGTTTCCAGGGCTCACGAGCAGTACTTC	CASSFVSRAHEQYF
TRBJ2-5	TRBV3-1	once	.	TGTGCCAGCAGCCAAAATAGAGAGGGAGAGACCCAGTACTTC	CASSQNREGETQYF
TRBJ2-7	TRBV4-2	.	.	TGTGCCAGCAGCCCCCTTCTGGGAGCGGAGCAGTACTTC	CASSPLLGAEQYF
TRBJ2-7	TRBV20-1	few	TRBD2	TGCAGTGCTAGACCTCCTTGGACGGGAGGCAACGAGCAGTACTTC	CSARPPWTGGNEQYF
TRBJ2-3	TRBV5-1	few	.	TGCGCCAGCAGCTTGGCAAGGGACGGTCCCCGGGGAGATACGCAGTATTTT	CASSLARDGPRGDTQYF
TRBJ2-6	TRBV27	.	.	TGTGCCAGCAGTTTCACCTTCTCTGGGGCCAACGTCCTGACTTTC	CASSFTFSGANVLTF
TRBJ2-3	TRBV20-1	.	TRBD2	TGCAGTGCTATCGGTGGCCTAGCGGGGCCTAGCACAGATACGCAGTATTTT	CSAIGGLAGPSTDTQYF
TRBJ1-2	TRBV12-3/TRBV12-4	.	TRBD1	TGTGCCAGCAGTAAACCGGGACAGGACTTACTTGGCTACACCTTC	CASSKPGQDLLGYTF
TRBJ2-2	TRBV28	.	.	TGTGCCAGCAGGCTGGACACAAAGAACACCGGGGAGCTGTTTTTT	CASRLDTKNTGELFF
TRBJ2-7	TRBV24-1	few	TRBD1	TGTGCCACCAGTGACCCGGGACAGCCCTACGAGCAGTACTTC	CATSDPGQPYEQYF
TRBJ2-1	TRBV29-1	.	.	TGCAGCGTTTTCTTCTACAATGAGCAGTTCTTC	CSVFFYNEQFF
TRBJ2-1	TRBV2	few	.	TGTGCCAGCAGTGACAGGGAAGGGGGTAATGAGCAGTTCTTC	CASSDREGGNEQFF
TRBJ2-3	TRBV11-3	.	.	TGTGCCAGCAGCTTAGAGAACCGAGATACGCAGTATTTT	CASSLENRDTQYF
TRBJ2-1	TRBV13	.	.	TGTGCCAGCAGCGAGGGACTTAGGGCCTACAATGAGCAGTTCTTC	CASSEGLRAYNEQFF
TRBJ2-7	TRBV29-1	few	TRBD1	TGCAGCGTCGGGGACAGGTCCTACGAGCAGTACTTC	CSVGDRSYEQYF
TRBJ2-5	TRBV12-3/TRBV12-4	few	.	TGTGCCAGCAGAGACAGTAACCAAGAGACCCAGTACTTC	CASRDSNQETQYF
TRBJ1-6	TRBV12-3/TRBV12-4	.	.	TGTGCCAGCAAGGCGACCTGGGATTCACCCCTCCACTTT	CASKATWDSPLHF
TRBJ2-2	TRBV7-9	few	.	TGTGCCAGCAGCTTAGCGGGACTTCACACCGGGGAGCTGTTTTTT	CASSLAGLHTGELFF
TRBJ1-1	TRBV5-1	.	.	TGTGCCAGCCGTGAGTTGAACACTGAAGCTTTCTTT	CASRELNTEAFF